The present T cell receptor beta chain was sequenced within a study of blood T cell repertoires in COVID-19 (dated by TCRdb to 2018 to 2021). A note on the overall study: Samples covering the acute and convalescent phases of COVID-19 were provided by collaborators in the United States, Italy and Spain. The prospective study material was composed of cDNA or gDNA derived from T cells, B-cell-depleted T cells, or PBMCs. Subjects who had been exposed to COVID-19, were actively infected with it, or had recovered from it provided the deeply sampled blood TCRbeta repertoires that made up the dataset. A freely available public database, intended as a resource for researchers studying the immune response to SARS-CoV-2, is where the repertoires were released. The samples were drawn from the first 160 participants of the ongoing ImmuneRACE study and from over 950 subjects provided by 6 global collaborators. The sample metadata nearly always contained a de-identified subject ID, COVID-19 status, age in years and sex. Where HLA class I and class II types were available, the types were taken from metadata supplied by the sample provider, not from assay-based typing.

The immunoSEQ Assay, a bias-controlled multiplex PCR, was used to amplify TCRbeta CDR3 regions from genomic DNA. The study's own analysis went as follows. The number of nucleated cells in each sample was estimated from the amplification of reference gene primers within the assay. Sequence reads were collapsed and filtered to measure the absolute abundance of every unique TCRbeta CDR3 rearrangement. Productive Simpson clonality was computed per sample as the square root of Simpson's diversity index over productive rearrangements. Entries here come from immuneACCESS through TCRdb and include only in-frame sequences with V and J called. Some clones fail to appear in such tables; in the studies checked, an unresolved V gene covers under half of the shortfall, and the cause of the remainder is unknown. Clone size and V and J calls were adopted from that table, with D and trimming inferred from the DNA. The sample table contains 80,000 to 95,000 clones; only one count was recorded for 86% of them. Clones ranked in the top ten supply about 30% of the sample.

The collaborating institutions used their own protocols to collect whole blood in K2EDTA tubes. Collaborator samples were shipped for TCRbeta analysis as frozen whole blood, isolated PBMCs, or DNA extracted from either sample type. Beyond this particular receptor, the publication reports: Clinical and demographic metadata were provided uncurated, with the amount varying by source and participant.

Turning to this clone: The antigen this receptor binds is unknown. No much larger clonotype is one base removed from it; base qualities were not supplied.

V is pruned by 9 bases and J by 5 bases, leaving 15 bases of the junction without a gene match. The CDR3 runs 16 residues from the cysteine to the phenylalanine. Only the CDR3 DNA stays, 48 bases, in frame from base 1. The germline V gene (reference sequence) supplies CDR1 MNHNY and CDR2 SVGAGI. The sequence was obtained from a man aged 45-60 years with active or convalescent COVID-19. Source material: peripheral blood. The chain links TRBV6-6 with TRBJ2-5; 10 nucleotides in the junction match TRBD2. The CDR3 region has the sequence CASSNPSGGARETQYF. The DNA sequence is given as TGTGCCAGTAGTAACCCCAGCGGGGGGGCTCGGGAGACCCAGTACTTC.